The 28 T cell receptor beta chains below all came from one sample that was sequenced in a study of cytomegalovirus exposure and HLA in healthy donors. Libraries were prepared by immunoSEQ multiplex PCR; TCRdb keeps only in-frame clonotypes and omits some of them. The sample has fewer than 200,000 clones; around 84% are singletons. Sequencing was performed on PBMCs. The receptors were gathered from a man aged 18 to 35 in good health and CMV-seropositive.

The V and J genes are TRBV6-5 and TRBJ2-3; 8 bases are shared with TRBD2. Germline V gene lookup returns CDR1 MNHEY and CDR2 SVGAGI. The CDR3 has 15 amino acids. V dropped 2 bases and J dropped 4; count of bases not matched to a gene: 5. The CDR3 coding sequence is TGTGCCAGCAGTTACGGTGGGACTAGGGCAGATACGCAGTATTTT. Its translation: CASSYGGTRADTQYF.

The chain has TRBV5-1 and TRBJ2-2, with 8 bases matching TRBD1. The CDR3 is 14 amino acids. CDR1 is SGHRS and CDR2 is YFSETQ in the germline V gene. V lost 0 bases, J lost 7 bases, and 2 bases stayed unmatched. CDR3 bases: TGCGCCAGCAGCTTGGAGGGGACAGGCGGGGAGCTGTTTTTT. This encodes CASSLEGTGGELFF.

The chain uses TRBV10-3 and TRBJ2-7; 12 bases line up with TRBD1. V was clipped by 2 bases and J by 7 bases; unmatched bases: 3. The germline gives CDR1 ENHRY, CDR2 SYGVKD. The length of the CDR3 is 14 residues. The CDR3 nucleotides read TGTGCCATCAGTGAGAGGGACAGGGGGCGTGAGCAGTACTTC. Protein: CAISERDRGREQYF.

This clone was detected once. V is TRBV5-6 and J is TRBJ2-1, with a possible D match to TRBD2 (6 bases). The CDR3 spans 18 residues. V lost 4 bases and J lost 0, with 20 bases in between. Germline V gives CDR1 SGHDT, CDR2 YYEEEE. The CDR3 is CASSPGLASSISYNEQFF. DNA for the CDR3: TGTGCCAGCAGCCCAGGTCTAGCGTCAAGTATCTCCTACAATGAGCAGTTCTTC.

CDR3 region: CASSFPGQSYEQYF. The CDR3 nucleotides are TGTGCCAGCAGTTTCCCGGGACAGAGCTACGAGCAGTACTTC. The chain combines TRBV28 with TRBJ2-7, with 7 bases that match TRBD1. The CDR3 totals 14 residues. Germline lookup yields CDR1 MDHEN and CDR2 SYDVKM. V lost 3 bases and J lost 3; bases outside the gene matches: 5.

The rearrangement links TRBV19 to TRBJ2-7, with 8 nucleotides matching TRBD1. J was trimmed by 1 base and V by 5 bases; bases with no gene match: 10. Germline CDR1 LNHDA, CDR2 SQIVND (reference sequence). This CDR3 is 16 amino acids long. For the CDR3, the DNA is TGTGCCAGTAGTGCCCAGGGACAGGTCGGGTCCTACGAGCAGTACTTC. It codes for CASSAQGQVGSYEQYF.

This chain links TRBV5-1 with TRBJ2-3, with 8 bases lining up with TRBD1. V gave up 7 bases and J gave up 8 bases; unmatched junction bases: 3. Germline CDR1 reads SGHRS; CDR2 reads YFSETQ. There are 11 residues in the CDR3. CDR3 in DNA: TGCGCCAGCCGGACAGGGTTTACGCAGTATTTT. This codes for CASRTGFTQYF.

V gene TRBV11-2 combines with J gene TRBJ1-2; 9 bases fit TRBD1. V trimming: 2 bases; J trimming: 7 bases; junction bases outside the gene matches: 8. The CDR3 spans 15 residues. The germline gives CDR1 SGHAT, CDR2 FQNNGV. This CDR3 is CASSLLRDRVFGYTF. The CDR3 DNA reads TGTGCCAGCAGCTTACTCCGGGACAGGGTTTTTGGCTACACCTTC.

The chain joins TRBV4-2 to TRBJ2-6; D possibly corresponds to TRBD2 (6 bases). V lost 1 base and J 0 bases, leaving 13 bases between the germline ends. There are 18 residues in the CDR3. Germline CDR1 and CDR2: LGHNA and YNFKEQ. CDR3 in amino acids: CASSQAERVSSGANVLTF. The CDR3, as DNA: TGTGCCAGCAGCCAAGCGGAGCGGGTAAGCTCTGGGGCCAACGTCCTGACTTTC.

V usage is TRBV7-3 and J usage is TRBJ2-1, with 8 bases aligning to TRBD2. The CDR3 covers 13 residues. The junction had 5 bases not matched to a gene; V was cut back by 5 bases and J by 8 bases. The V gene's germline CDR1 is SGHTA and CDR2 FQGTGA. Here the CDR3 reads CASSPGTRYEQFF. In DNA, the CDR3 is TGTGCCAGCAGCCCTGGGACTAGGTATGAGCAGTTCTTC. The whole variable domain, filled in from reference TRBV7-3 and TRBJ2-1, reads GAGVSQTPSNKVTEKGKYVELRCDPISGHTALYWYRQSLGQGPEFLIYFQGTGAADDSGLPNDRFFAVRPEGSVSTLKIQRTERGDSAVYLCASSPGTRYEQFFGPGTRLTVL.

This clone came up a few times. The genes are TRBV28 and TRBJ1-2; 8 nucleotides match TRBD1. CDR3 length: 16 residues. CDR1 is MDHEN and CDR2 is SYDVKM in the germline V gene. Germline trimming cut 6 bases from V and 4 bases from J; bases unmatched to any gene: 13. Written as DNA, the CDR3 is TGTGCCAGCAGATCTACCCCGGGACAGGCGAGCTATGGCTACACCTTC. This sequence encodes CASRSTPGQASYGYTF.

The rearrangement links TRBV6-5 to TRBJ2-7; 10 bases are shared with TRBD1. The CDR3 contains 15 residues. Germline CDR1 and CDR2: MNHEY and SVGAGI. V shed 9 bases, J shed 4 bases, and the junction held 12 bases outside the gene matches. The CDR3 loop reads CASCPGQGIRYEQYF. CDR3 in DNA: TGTGCCAGTTGTCCGGGACAGGGGATACGGTACGAGCAGTACTTC.

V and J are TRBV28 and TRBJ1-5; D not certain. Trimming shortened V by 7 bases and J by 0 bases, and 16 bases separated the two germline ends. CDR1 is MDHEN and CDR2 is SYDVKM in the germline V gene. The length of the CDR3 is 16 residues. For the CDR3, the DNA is TGTGCCAGCAAACCTCCCCTCGGGTTTAGCAATCAGCCCCAGCATTTT. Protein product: CASKPPLGFSNQPQHF.

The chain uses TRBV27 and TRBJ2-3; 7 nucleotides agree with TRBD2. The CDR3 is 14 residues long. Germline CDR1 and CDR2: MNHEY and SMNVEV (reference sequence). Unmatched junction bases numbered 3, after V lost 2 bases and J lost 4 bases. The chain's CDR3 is CASSLNGRPDTQYF. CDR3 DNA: TGTGCCAGCAGTTTAAACGGGAGGCCAGATACGCAGTATTTT.

CDR3: CASRPRGDGEKLFF. Here the CDR3 DNA reads TGTGCCAGCAGACCCCGGGGGGATGGTGAAAAACTGTTTTTT. The genes are TRBV5-6 and TRBJ1-4; possible D gene TRBD1, 5 bases. Germline V lookup: CDR1 SGHDT, CDR2 YYEEEE. This CDR3 region has 14 residues. V lost 5 bases and J lost 7, with 15 bases in between.

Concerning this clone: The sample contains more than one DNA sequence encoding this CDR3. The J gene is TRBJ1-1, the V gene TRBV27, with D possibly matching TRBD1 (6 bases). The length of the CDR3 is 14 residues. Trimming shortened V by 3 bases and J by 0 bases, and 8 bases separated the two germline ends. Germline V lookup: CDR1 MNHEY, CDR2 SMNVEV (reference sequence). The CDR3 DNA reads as TGTGCCAGCAGTTTGACAGGTATGAACACTGAAGCTTTCTTT. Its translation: CASSLTGMNTEAFF.

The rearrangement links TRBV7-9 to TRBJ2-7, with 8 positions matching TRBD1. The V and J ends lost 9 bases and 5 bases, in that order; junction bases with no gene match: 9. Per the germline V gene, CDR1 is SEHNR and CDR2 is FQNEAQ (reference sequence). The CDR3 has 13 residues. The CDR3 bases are TGTGCCAGTAAACCGACAGGGGTAAACGAGCAGTACTTC. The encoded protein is CASKPTGVNEQYF. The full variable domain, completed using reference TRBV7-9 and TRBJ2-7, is DTGVSQNPRHKITKRGQNVTFRCDPISEHNRLYWYRQTLGQGPEFLTYFQNEAQLEKSRLLSDRFSAERPKGSFSTLEIQRTEQGDSAMYLCASKPTGVNEQYFGPGTRLTVT.

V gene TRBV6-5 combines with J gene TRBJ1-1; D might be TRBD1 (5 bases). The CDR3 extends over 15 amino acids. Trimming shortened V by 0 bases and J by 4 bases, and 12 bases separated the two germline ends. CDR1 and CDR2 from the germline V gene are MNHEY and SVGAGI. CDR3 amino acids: CASSYSGHRATEAFF. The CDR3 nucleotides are TGTGCCAGCAGTTACTCTGGACACCGGGCCACTGAAGCTTTCTTT.

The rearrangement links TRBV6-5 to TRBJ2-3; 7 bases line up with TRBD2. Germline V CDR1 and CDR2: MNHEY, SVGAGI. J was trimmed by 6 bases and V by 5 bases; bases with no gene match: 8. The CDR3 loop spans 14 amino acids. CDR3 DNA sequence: TGTGCCAGCAGTCGGACTAGTTCTATCGATACGCAGTATTTT. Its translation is CASSRTSSIDTQYF.

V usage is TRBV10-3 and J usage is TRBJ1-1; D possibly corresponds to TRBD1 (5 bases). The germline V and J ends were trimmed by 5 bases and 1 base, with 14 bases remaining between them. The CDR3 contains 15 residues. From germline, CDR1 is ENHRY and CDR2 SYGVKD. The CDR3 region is CAISPQNTGNTEAFF. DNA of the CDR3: TGTGCCATCAGTCCCCAAAATACAGGGAACACTGAAGCTTTCTTT.

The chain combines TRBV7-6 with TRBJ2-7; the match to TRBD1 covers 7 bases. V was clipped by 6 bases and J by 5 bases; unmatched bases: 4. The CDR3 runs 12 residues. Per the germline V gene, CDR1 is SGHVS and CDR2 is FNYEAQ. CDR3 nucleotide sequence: TGTGCCAGCAGTCAACAGGGGAACGAGCAGTACTTC. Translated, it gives CASSQQGNEQYF. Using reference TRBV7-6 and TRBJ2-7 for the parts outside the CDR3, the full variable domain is GAGVSQSPRYKVTKRGQDVALRCDPISGHVSLYWYRQALGQGPEFLTYFNYEAQQDKSGLPNDRFSAERPEGSISTLTIQRTEQRDSAMYRCASSQQGNEQYFGPGTRLTVT.

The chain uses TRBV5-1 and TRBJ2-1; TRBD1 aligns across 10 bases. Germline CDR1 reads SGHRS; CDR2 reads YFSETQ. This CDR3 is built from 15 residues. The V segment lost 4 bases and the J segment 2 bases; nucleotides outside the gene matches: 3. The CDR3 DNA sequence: TGCGCCAGCAGCGGGGGGACAGGGGCCTACAATGAGCAGTTCTTC. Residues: CASSGGTGAYNEQFF.

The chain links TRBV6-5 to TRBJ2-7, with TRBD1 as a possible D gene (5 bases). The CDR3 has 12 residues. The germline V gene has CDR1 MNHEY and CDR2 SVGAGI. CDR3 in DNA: TGTGCGGTAGGGGCGTCCGCCTACGAGCAGTACTTC. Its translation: CAVGASAYEQYF.

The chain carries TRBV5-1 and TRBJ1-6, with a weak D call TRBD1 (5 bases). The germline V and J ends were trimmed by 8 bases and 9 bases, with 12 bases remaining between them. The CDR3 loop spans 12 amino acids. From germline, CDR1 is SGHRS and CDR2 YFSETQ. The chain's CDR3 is CARTDECSPLHF. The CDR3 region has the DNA TGCGCCAGGACAGACGAGTGTTCACCCCTCCACTTT.

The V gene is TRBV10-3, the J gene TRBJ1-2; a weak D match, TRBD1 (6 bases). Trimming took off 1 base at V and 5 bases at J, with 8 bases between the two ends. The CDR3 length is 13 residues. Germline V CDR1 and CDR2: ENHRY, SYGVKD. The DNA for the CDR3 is TGTGCCATCAGTGAGTGGCAGGGGTATGGCTACACCTTC. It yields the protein CAISEWQGYGYTF.

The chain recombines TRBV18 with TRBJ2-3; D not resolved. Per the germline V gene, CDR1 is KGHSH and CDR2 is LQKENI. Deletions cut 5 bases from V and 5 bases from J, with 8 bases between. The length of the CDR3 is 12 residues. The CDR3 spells CASSSSLDTQYF. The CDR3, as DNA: TGTGCCAGCTCATCGTCCTTAGATACGCAGTATTTT.

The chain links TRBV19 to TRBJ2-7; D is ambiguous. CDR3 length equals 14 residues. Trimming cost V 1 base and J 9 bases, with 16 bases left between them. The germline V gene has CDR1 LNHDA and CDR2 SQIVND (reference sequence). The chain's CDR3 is CASSIGPTAQVQYF. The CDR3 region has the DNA TGTGCCAGTAGTATAGGCCCCACAGCCCAGGTGCAGTACTTC.

As DNA, the CDR3 is TGTGCCAGCAGCATTGACAGGGGGCTGCACAATGAGCAGTTCTTC. Protein product: CASSIDRGLHNEQFF. V gene TRBV11-1 combines with J gene TRBJ2-1; 10 positions agree with TRBD1. Germline V lookup: CDR1 SGHAT, CDR2 FQDESV (reference sequence). The CDR3 contains 15 residues. V trimming: 5 bases; J trimming: 5 bases; junction bases outside the gene matches: 6.